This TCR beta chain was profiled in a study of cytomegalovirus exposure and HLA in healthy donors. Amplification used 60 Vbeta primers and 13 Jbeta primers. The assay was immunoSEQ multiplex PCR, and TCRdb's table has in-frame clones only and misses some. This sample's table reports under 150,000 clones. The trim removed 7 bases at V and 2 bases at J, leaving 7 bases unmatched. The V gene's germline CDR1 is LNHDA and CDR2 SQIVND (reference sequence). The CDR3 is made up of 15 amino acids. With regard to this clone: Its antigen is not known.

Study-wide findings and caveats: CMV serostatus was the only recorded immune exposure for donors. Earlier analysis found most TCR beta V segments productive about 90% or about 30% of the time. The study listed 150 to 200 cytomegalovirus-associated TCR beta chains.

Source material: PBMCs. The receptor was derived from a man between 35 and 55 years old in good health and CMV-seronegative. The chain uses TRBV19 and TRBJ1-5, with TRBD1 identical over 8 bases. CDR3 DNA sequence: TGTGCCAGTACCTCGGGACAGGTGGGCAATCAGCCCCAGCATTTT. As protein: CASTSGQVGNQPQHF.